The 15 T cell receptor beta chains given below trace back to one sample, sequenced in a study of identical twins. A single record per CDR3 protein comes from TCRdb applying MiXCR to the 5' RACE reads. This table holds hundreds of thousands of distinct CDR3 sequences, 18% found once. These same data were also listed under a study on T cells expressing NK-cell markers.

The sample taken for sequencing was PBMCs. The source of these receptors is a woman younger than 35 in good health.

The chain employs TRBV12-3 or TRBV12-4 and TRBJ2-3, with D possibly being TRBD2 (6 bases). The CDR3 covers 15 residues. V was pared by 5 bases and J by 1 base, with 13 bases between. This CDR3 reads CASSAGWSGTDTQYF. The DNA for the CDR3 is TGTGCCAGCAGTGCGGGATGGTCTGGCACAGATACGCAGTATTTT.

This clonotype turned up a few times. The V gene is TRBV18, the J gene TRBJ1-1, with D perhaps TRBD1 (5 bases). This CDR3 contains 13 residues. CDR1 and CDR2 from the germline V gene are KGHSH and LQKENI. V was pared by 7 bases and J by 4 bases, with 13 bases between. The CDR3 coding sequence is TGTGCCAGCTACCGGGGGGAAGTCACTGAAGCTTTCTTT. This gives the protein CASYRGEVTEAFF.

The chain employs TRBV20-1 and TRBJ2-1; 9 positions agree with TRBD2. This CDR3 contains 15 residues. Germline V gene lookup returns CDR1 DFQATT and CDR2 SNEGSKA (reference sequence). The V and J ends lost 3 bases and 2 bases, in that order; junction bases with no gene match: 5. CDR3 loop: CSASQAGGTYNEQFF. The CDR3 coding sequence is TGCAGTGCTAGTCAGGCGGGGGGGACCTACAATGAGCAGTTCTTC.

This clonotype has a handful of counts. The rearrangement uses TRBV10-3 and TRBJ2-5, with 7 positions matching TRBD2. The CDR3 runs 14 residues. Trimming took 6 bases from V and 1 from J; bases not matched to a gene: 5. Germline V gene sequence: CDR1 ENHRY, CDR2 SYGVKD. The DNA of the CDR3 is TGTGCCATCAGCTCTAGCGGAGCCCAAGAGACCCAGTACTTC. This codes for CAISSSGAQETQYF.

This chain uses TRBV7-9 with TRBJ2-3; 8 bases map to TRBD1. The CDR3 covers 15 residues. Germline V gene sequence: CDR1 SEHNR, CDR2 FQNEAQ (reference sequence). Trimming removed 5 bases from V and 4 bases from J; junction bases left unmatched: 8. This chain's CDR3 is CASSLGQASPDTQYF. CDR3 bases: TGTGCCAGCAGCCTGGGACAGGCGTCCCCAGATACGCAGTATTTT. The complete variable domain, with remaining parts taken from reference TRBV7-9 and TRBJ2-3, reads DTGVSQNPRHKITKRGQNVTFRCDPISEHNRLYWYRQTLGQGPEFLTYFQNEAQLEKSRLLSDRFSAERPKGSFSTLEIQRTEQGDSAMYLCASSLGQASPDTQYFGPGTRLTVL.

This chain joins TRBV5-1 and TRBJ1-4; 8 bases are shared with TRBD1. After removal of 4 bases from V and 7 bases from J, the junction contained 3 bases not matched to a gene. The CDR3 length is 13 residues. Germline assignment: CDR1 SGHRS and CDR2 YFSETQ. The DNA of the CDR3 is TGCGCCAGCAGCAATGGACAGGGTGAAAAACTGTTTTTT. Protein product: CASSNGQGEKLFF.

CDR3 protein: CASSPAQGQDIQYF. In DNA, the CDR3 is TGTGCCAGCTCACCGGCACAGGGGCAGGACATTCAGTACTTC. The V gene is TRBV18, the J gene TRBJ2-4, with TRBD1 matching 7 bases. CDR3 length: 14 residues. With V trimmed by 3 bases and J by 8 bases, 7 bases remained unmatched. Germline values: CDR1 KGHSH, CDR2 LQKENI.

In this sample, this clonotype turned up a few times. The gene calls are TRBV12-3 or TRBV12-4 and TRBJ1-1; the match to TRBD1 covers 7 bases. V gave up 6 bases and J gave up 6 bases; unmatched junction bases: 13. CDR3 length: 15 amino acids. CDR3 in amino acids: CASRLRQGAFSEAFF. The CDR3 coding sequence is TGTGCCAGCAGACTTAGACAGGGTGCGTTTTCTGAAGCTTTCTTT.

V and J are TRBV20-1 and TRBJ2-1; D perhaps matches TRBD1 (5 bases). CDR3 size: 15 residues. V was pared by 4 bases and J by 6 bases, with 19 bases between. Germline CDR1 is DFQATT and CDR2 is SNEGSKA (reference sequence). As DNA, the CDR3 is TGCAGTGCTAATCTCCCGGGTAGGGGAAGCAATGAGCAGTTCTTC. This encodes CSANLPGRGSNEQFF.

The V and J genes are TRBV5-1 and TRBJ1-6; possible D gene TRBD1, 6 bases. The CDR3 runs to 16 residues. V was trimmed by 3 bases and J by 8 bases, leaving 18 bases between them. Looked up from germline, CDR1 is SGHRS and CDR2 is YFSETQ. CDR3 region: CASSSGWDTGYSPLHF. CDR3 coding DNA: TGCGCCAGCAGCTCGGGATGGGACACGGGATATTCACCCCTCCACTTT.

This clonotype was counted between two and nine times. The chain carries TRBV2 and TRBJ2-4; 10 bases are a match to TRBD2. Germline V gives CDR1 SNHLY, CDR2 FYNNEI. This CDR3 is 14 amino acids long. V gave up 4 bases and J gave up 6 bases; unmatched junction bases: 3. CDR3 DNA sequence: TGTGCCAGCAGTGGAGCTAGCGGGGGAAACATTCAGTACTTC. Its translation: CASSGASGGNIQYF.

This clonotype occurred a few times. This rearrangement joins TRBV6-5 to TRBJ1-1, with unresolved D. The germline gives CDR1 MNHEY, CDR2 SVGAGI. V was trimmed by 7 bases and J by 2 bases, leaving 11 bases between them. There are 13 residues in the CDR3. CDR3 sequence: CASTSPGNTEAFF. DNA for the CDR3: TGTGCCAGCACTTCACCCGGTAACACTGAAGCTTTCTTT.

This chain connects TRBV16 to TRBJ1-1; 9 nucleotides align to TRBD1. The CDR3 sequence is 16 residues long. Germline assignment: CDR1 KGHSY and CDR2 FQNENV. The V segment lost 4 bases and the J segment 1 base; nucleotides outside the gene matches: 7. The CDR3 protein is CASSPVGQGSNTEAFF. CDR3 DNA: TGTGCCAGCAGCCCCGTCGGACAGGGGTCGAACACTGAAGCTTTCTTT.

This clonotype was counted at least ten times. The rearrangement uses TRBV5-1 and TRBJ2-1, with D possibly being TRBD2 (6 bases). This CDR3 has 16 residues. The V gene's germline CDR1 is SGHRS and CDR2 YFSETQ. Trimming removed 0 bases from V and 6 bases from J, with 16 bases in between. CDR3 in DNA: TGCGCCAGCAGCTTGGGGCCGCAGGGAGGACTCAATGAGCAGTTCTTC. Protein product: CASSLGPQGGLNEQFF.

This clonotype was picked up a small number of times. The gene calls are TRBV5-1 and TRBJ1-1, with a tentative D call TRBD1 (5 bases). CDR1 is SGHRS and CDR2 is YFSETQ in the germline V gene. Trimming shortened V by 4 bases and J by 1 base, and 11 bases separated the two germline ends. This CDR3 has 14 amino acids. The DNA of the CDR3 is TGCGCCAGCAGCCAGGGACGGCCGAACACTGAAGCTTTCTTT. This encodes CASSQGRPNTEAFF.